The sequence of this T cell receptor beta chain was determined in a study of T cell responses to AZD1222 COVID-19 vaccine. Method: immunoSEQ multiplex PCR; TCRdb's copy keeps in-frame clones and lacks some. The sample gives 88,000 or so clones, 85% to 90% of which show up once; 4% to 5% is in the top ten. V was pared by 1 base and J by 1 base, with 3 bases of the junction left unmatched. The CDR3 consists of 16 residues. Germline V gives CDR1 LGHNA, CDR2 YNFKEQ. This TCR was recovered from an adult who received the AZD1222 COVID-19 vaccine. This chain uses TRBV4-2 with TRBJ1-5, with 8 bases identical to TRBD1. Sequences were derived from peripheral blood, sampled 28 days after the second AZD1222 dose. CDR3 sequence: CASSQGNRGSNQPQHF. CDR3 nucleotide sequence: TGTGCCAGCAGCCAAGGAAACAGGGGGAGCAATCAGCCCCAGCATTTT.